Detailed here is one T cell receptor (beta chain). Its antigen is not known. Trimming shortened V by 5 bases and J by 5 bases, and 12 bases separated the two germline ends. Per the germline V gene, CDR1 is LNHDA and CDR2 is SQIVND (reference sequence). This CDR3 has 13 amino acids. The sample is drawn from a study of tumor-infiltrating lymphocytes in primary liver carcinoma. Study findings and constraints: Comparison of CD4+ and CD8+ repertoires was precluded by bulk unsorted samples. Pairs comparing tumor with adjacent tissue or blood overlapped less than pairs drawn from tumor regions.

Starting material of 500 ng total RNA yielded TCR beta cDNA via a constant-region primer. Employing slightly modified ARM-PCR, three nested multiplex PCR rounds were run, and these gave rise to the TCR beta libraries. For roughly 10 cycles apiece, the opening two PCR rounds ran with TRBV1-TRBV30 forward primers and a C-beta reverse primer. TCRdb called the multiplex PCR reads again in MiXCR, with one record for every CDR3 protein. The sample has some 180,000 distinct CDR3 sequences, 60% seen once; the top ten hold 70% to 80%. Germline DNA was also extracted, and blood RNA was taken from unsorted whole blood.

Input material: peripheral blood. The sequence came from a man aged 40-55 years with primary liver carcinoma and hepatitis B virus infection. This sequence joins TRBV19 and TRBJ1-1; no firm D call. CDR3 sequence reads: CASSQREKTEAFF. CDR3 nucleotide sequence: TGTGCCAGTAGTCAAAGGGAGAAGACTGAAGCTTTCTTT.